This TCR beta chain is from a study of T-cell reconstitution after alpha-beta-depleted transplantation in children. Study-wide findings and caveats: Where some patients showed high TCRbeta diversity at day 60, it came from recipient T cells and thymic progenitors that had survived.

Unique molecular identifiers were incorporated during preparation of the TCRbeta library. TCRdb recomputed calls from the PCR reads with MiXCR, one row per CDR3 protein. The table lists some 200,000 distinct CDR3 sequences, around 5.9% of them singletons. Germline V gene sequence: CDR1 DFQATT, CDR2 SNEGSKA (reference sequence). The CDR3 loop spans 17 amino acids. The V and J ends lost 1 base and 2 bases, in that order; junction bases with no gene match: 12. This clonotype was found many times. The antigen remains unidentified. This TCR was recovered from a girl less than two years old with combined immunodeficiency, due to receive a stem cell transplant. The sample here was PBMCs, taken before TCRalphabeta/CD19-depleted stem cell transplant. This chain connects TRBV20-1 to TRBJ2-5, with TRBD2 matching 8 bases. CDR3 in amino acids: CSARAFPGLVLQETQYF. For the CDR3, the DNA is TGCAGTGCTAGAGCTTTTCCGGGACTAGTTTTACAAGAGACCCAGTACTTC.